This T cell receptor (beta chain) was identified during a study of OX40 agonist ivuxolimab in advanced cancers. Study-level information: All patients had ivuxolimab intravenously every 2 weeks at 0.01 to 10 mg/kg. Findings and limits, study-wide: Low normalized T-cell clonal expansion also characterized some of the nonresponders.

A note on this clone: Its antigen is still unknown. Sequence at one end of the junction differs from germline and may be a read error.

TCRdb's table, derived via immunoSEQ multiplex PCR, lists solely in-frame clones and lacks some. The table shows more than 55,000 clones, with 70% to 90% occurring only once. CDR3 length: 14 residues. Germline values: CDR1 SGHTA, CDR2 FQGTGA. This receptor was obtained from an adult with an advanced solid tumor such as melanoma, head and neck, liver or kidney cancer. The rearrangement joins TRBV7-3 to TRBJ1-1; 7 bases agree with TRBD1. The input for sequencing was CD4+ or CD8+ T cells sorted from blood, taken in a trial of the OX40 agonist ivuxolimab. The CDR3 protein is CASSATGRNSEAFF. The CDR3 DNA reads TGTGCCAGCAGCGCGACAGGGAGGAACTCTGAAGCTTTCTTT.